The rows below give T cell receptor beta chains drawn from one sample of a study of cytomegalovirus exposure and HLA in healthy donors. Method: immunoSEQ multiplex PCR; TCRdb's copy keeps in-frame clones and lacks some. Of 100,000 or so clones in the sample, 75% to 90% were seen once. Sequencing was carried out using PBMCs. These TCRs come from a man younger than 40 in good health and CMV-seronegative. The CDR3 runs from the conserved cysteine through the conserved F or W. Each record gives: clone size, V gene, CDR3 protein. Not all rows give a size; the values are once, few, many and, for expanded clones, a class.

NA | TRBV9 | CASSVGQGYSYNEQFF
NA | TRBV2 | CASSELWNTEAFF
NA | TRBV4-2 | CASSPRTSGSTDTQYF
NA | TRBV5-6 | CASSSDSGSYEQYF
NA | TRBV19 | CASSIGTGGDIQYF
NA | TRBV5-1 | CASQTGRLETQYF
NA | TRBV6-1 | CASSEVGTGVYEQYF
NA | TRBV11-2 | CASSSLSGWEDTYEQYF
NA | TRBV7-9 | CASSFSGRPSYEQYF
NA | TRBV6-1 | CASSVGNRANYGYTF
NA | TRBV6-1 | CASRGQGWNTEAFF
few | TRBV19 | CASSIDPTGVNTEAFF
NA | TRBV7-6 | CASSYGRIDEQYF
NA | TRBV7-9 | CASSADRTSGPNEQFF
NA | TRBV23-1 | CASSPQGDHGEAFF
NA | TRBV27 | CASSLTGAALIYEQYF
NA | TRBV6-6 | CASKRTSGTYEQYF
few | TRBV19 | CASSIGGPPFNEQFF
NA | TRBV5-6 | CASSLGDQGYQETQYF
NA | TRBV6-1 | CASETIVGGEQYF
NA | TRBV6-1 | CASSEAGGALRETQYF
NA | TRBV25-1 | CASSGTGFTGELFF
NA | TRBV7-9 | CASSPPEIGYNEQFF
NA | TRBV30 | CAWSVLVLNEQFF
NA | TRBV4-3 | CASSQDLDRRTNEKLFF
NA | TRBV6-5 | CASQSAGGPPETQYF
NA | TRBV6-5 | CASSYFGQVTDTQYF
NA | TRBV7-2 | CASSLGRGEYNEQFF